A selection of T cell receptor beta chains follows, all from one sample in a study of blood T cell repertoires in COVID-19. The table came from immunoSEQ multiplex PCR; TCRdb's copy has only in-frame clones and leaves some out. The sample includes about 240,000 clones, around 87% of them seen just once. The sample consisted of peripheral blood. All receptors come from a man aged 55 to 70 who had recovered from COVID-19. CDR3s include the opening cysteine and the closing phenylalanine or tryptophan. A D gene is named only where the DNA matches it firmly. Where a row states a size, it is once, few, many or the class of an expanded clone; other rows omit it.

j_gene	d_gene	abundance	v_gene	CDR3nt	CDR3aa
TRBJ1-5	NA	few	TRBV7-2	TGTGCCAGCAGCCCATGGACAAGCCGGAATAGCAATCAGCCCCAGCATTTT	CASSPWTSRNSNQPQHF
TRBJ2-3	NA	NA	TRBV6-1	TGTGCCAGCAGTGAGATACAGGGAAGGGATACGCAGTATTTT	CASSEIQGRDTQYF
TRBJ1-5	TRBD1	NA	TRBV7-9	TGTGCCAGCAGCTCAGGGACAGACAATCAGCCCCAGCATTTT	CASSSGTDNQPQHF
TRBJ2-2	TRBD1	NA	TRBV18	TGTGCCAGCTCACCAAACCGGGACAGGGTTGTAGCGGCGAACACCGGGGAGCTGTTTTTT	CASSPNRDRVVAANTGELFF
TRBJ2-3	NA	many	TRBV5-1	TGCGCCAGCAGCTTGGGACAGCTCACAGATACGCAGTATTTT	CASSLGQLTDTQYF
TRBJ2-3	NA	NA	TRBV5-4	TGTGCCAGCAGCCACGCGGGCTGGGCAGATACGCAGTATTTT	CASSHAGWADTQYF
TRBJ1-6	NA	few	TRBV30	TGTGCCTGGAGGTCGGGAACAGGGTATACCTATAATTCACCCCTCCACTTT	CAWRSGTGYTYNSPLHF
TRBJ1-4	NA	NA	TRBV5-6	TGTGCCAGCAGCTTGGGGTTTAGTGAAAAACTGTTTTTT	CASSLGFSEKLFF
TRBJ2-6	NA	NA	TRBV19	TGTGCCAGTAATAAATCCGGCGGTCTCCGAGTCCTGACTTTC	CASNKSGGLRVLTF
TRBJ2-1	TRBD1	NA	TRBV10-3	TGTGCCATCAGTCTGGACAGGGACGTCTACAATGAGCAGTTCTTC	CAISLDRDVYNEQFF
TRBJ2-1	NA	NA	TRBV7-9	TGTGCCGGGCAAAGAAATAATGAGCAGTTCTTC	CAGQRNNEQFF
TRBJ1-2	TRBD1	NA	TRBV5-1	TGCGCCAGCAGCTCCACAGGGGGACATGGCTACACCTTC	CASSSTGGHGYTF
TRBJ1-2	NA	NA	TRBV10-1	TGCGCCAGCTGGACAACTAACTATGGCTACACCTTC	CASWTTNYGYTF
TRBJ2-5	NA	once	TRBV27	TGTGCCAGCAGTTTAGCAGGGTTGGGGGCGGAGACCCAGTACTTC	CASSLAGLGAETQYF
TRBJ1-2	TRBD1	NA	TRBV29-1	TGCAGCGTTGGGGACAGCAACAAGGGCTACACCTTC	CSVGDSNKGYTF
TRBJ1-1	NA	once	TRBV27	TGTGCCAGCTTGGGTGGCGGGGGGAGCACTGAAGCTTTCTTT	CASLGGGGSTEAFF
TRBJ1-6	NA	NA	TRBV27	TGTGCCAGCAGTTTAAGCACTCGGGGGTCGCAGTTCTATAATTCACCCCTCCACTTT	CASSLSTRGSQFYNSPLHF